The rows below give T cell receptor beta chains drawn from one sample of a study of vaccination and CD4 T cells after COVID-19. TCRdb re-called the PCR reads through MiXCR, storing one row per CDR3 protein. The sample includes roughly 28,000 distinct CDR3 sequences, about 50% of them seen just once. The sequencing used CD4+ T cells from blood, collected about 7 months after SARS-CoV-2 vaccination. These receptors were taken from a human donor who had recovered from COVID-19. Each CDR3 is given with its conserved first and last residue. Each record gives: J gene, clone size, V gene, D gene, CDR3 DNA, CDR3 protein. A D gene is named only where the DNA matches it firmly. Clone size, where shown, is once, few, many, or a class for clones that have expanded.

>TRBJ1-3|-|TRBV20-1|-
TGCAGTGCTAGCCCCGGGACGCCTTGGAACACCATATATTTT
CSASPGTPWNTIYF
>TRBJ2-3|-|TRBV5-4|TRBD2
TGTGCCAGCAGCTTCCGAATAGCGGGAGGTGTGTCAGATACGCAGTATTTT
CASSFRIAGGVSDTQYF
>TRBJ2-7|-|TRBV27|TRBD2
TGTGCCAGCAGTCTTTCCCCGGGACTAGGACTCGAGCAGTACTTC
CASSLSPGLGLEQYF
>TRBJ2-1|-|TRBV6-1|-
TGTGCCAGCAGCAAAGCGAGCTCCTACAATGAGCAGTTCTTC
CASSKASSYNEQFF
>TRBJ2-7|-|TRBV11-2|TRBD2
TGTGCCAGCAGCACCTTAGCGGGCCCCTACGAGCAGTACTTC
CASSTLAGPYEQYF
>TRBJ1-1|-|TRBV27|TRBD1
TGTGCCAGCAGTTTAGGAGGGGGCCACACTGAAGCTTTCTTT
CASSLGGGHTEAFF
>TRBJ2-1|-|TRBV20-1|-
TGCTCCTACCAGTCCCAAAGCTCCTACAATGAGCAGTTCTTC
CSYQSQSSYNEQFF
>TRBJ1-1|few|TRBV25-1|-
TGTGCCAGCAAGCAGGGGATCGGCACTGAAGCTTTCTTT
CASKQGIGTEAFF
>TRBJ2-7|-|TRBV20-1|-
TGCAGTGGAACTAGAGGATACGAGCAGTACTTC
CSGTRGYEQYF
>TRBJ2-7|few|TRBV6-1|-
TGTGCCAGCAGTGGACCGACATGGCAGTACTTC
CASSGPTWQYF
>TRBJ1-5|-|TRBV19|TRBD1
TGTGCCAGTATCCCAAACAGGGGGAACCAGCCCCAGCATTTT
CASIPNRGNQPQHF
>TRBJ2-7|-|TRBV6-5|TRBD1
TGTGCCAGCAGTTCCCCTAGGACAGGGGTCCGGGCATGGACCTACGAGCAGTACTTC
CASSSPRTGVRAWTYEQYF
>TRBJ2-3|-|TRBV27|-
TGTGCCAGCAGTTTATACCAAACAAGCCTAGATACGCAGTATTTT
CASSLYQTSLDTQYF
>TRBJ2-3|-|TRBV5-1|-
TGCGCCAGCAGCTTGGGAGGACAGACAGATACGCAGTATTTT
CASSLGGQTDTQYF
>TRBJ2-5|-|TRBV18|-
TGTGCCAGCTCACCTACAGGGTTGGAAGAGACCCAGTACTTC
CASSPTGLEETQYF
>TRBJ1-3|-|TRBV28|-
TGTGCCAGCAGTTTCATGGGGGAGAACACCATATATTTT
CASSFMGENTIYF
>TRBJ2-5|-|TRBV20-1|-
TGCAGTGCAGAGGTCCGGGGGGAGACCCAGTACTTC
CSAEVRGETQYF
>TRBJ2-1|few|TRBV6-1|-
TGTGCCAGCAGTCACCCAGACAAAGTCCATGAGCAGTTCTTC
CASSHPDKVHEQFF
>TRBJ2-1|-|TRBV19|-
TGTGCCAGTAGTTTCAAGCGCGAGGGAAATGAGCAGTTCTTC
CASSFKREGNEQFF
>TRBJ2-2|-|TRBV7-8|TRBD2
TGTGCCAGCGAGGGGTTAGCGGGAGTCACCGGGGAGCTGTTTTTT
CASEGLAGVTGELFF
>TRBJ2-1|once|TRBV7-8|-
TGTGCCAGCAGTCTGACGATCGTCAATGAGCAGTTCTTC
CASSLTIVNEQFF
>TRBJ2-2|few|TRBV24-1|-
TGTGCCACCAGTGATCCAAACGTCGTCACCGGGGAGCTGTTTTTT
CATSDPNVVTGELFF
>TRBJ1-5|few|TRBV6-1|-
TGTGCCAGCAGGGGGTCCCCCATCAGTGGTCAGCCCCAGCATTTT
CASRGSPISGQPQHF
>TRBJ1-2|few|TRBV6-2/TRBV6-3|TRBD1
TGTGCCAGCAGTCGCCCGGGACAGGGGAAATACGGCTACACCTTC
CASSRPGQGKYGYTF
>TRBJ2-3|-|TRBV6-1|TRBD2
TGTGCCAGCAGTGAAATGCGTCTAGCGGGAGGAGTCGGTACAGATACGCAGTATTTT
CASSEMRLAGGVGTDTQYF